Detailed here is one T cell receptor beta chain. Antigen specificity is unknown. 5'RACE template switching added a universal primer site and UMIs to TCR cDNA. TCRdb reprocessed the 5' RACE reads via MiXCR and lists one record per CDR3 protein. The sample shows about 510,000 distinct CDR3 sequences, 20% to 25% of them seen only once. These data originate in a study of T cells after yellow fever vaccination. Study outcomes and limitations: Reappearing after the booster were most of the clones from primary vaccination (around 96% CD4, 88% CD8). Overlap between CD4 and CD8 compartments was detected for a small share of clonotypes.

The CDR3 has 16 residues. CDR1 and CDR2 from the germline V gene are SGHTA and FQGNSA. Germline trimming cut 4 bases from V and 2 bases from J; bases unmatched to any gene: 9. This sequence joins TRBV7-2 and TRBJ2-3; 7 bases match TRBD2. The receptor comes from a man between 18 and 35 years old who received the YFV17D yellow fever vaccine. The sample in question was PBMCs, obtained more than 20 days after the first yellow fever vaccination. CDR3: CASSSFGGGVTDTQYF. The CDR3 DNA reads TGTGCCAGCAGCTCCTTTGGGGGGGGTGTCACAGATACGCAGTATTTT.